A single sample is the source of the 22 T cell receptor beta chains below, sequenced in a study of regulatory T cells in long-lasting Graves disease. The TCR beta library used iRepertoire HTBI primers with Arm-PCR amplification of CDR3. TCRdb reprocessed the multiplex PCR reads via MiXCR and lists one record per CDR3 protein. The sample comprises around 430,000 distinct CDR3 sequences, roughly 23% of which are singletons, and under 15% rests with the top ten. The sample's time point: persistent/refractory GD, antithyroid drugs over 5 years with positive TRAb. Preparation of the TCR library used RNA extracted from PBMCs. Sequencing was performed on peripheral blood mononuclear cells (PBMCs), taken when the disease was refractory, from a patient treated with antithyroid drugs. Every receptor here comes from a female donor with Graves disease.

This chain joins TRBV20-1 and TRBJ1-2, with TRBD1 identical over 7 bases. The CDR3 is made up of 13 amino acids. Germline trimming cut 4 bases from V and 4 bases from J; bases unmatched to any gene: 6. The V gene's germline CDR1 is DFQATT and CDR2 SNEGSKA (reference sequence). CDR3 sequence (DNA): TGCAGTGCTATACCCCGACAGGGCTATGGCTACACCTTC. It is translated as CSAIPRQGYGYTF.

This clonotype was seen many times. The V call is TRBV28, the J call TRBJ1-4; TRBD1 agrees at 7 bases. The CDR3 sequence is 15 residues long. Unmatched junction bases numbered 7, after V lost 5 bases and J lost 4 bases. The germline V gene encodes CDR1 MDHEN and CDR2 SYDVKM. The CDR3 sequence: CASSEGTADNEKLFF. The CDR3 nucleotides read TGTGCCAGCAGTGAGGGGACAGCTGATAATGAAAAACTGTTTTTT.

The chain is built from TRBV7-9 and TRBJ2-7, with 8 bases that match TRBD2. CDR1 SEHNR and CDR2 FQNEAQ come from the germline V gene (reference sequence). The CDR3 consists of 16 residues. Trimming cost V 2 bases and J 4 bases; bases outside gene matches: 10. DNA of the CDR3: TGTGCCAGCAGCTTAACAGCCAGCGGGAGAAGGTACGAGCAGTACTTC. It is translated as CASSLTASGRRYEQYF.

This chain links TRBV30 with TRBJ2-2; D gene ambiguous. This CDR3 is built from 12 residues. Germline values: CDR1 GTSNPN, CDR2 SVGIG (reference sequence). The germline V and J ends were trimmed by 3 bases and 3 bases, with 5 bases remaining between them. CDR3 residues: CAWREYTGELFF. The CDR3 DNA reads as TGTGCCTGGAGAGAATACACCGGGGAGCTGTTTTTT.

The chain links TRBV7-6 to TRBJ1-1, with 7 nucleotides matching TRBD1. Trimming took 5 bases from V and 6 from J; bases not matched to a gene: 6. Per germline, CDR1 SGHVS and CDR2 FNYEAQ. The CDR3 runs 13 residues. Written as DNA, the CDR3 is TGTGCCAGCAGCGGATTAGACAGGGCTGAAGCTTTCTTT. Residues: CASSGLDRAEAFF.

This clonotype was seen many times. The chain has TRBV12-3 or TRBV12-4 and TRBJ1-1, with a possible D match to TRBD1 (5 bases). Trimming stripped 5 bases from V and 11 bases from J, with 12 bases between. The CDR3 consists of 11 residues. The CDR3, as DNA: TGTGCCAGCAGTACTGCCTGGGGGGCTTTCTTT. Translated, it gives CASSTAWGAFF.

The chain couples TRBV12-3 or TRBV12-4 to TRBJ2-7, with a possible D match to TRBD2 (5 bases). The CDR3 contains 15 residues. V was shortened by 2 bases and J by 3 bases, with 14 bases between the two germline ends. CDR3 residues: CASSLTHPRDYEQYF. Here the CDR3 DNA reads TGTGCCAGCAGTTTAACCCATCCCCGGGACTACGAGCAGTACTTC.

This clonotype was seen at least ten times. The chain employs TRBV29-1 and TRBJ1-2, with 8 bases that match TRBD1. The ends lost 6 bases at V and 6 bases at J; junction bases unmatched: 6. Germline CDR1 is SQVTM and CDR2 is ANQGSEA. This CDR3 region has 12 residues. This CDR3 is CSVEDRADGYTF. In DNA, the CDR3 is TGCAGCGTCGAGGACAGGGCAGATGGCTACACCTTC.

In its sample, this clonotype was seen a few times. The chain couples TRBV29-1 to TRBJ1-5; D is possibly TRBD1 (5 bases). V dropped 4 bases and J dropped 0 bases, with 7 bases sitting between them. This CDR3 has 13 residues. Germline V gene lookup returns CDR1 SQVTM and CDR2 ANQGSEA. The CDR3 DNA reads TGCAGCGTTGGGGGGAATAGCAATCAGCCCCAGCATTTT. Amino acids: CSVGGNSNQPQHF.

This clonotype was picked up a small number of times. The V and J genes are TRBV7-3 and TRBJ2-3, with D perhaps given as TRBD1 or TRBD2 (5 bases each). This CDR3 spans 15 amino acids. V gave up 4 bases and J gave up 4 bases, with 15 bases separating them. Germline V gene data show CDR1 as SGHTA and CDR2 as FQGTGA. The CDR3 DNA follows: TGTGCCAGCAGCTCGACGACGGGGACGGCAGATACGCAGTATTTT. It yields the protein CASSSTTGTADTQYF.

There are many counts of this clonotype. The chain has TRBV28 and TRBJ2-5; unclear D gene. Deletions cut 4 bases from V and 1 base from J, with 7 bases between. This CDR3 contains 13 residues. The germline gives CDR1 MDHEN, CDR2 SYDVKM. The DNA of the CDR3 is TGTGCCAGCAGTTCCCCGATCCAAGAGACCCAGTACTTC. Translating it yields CASSSPIQETQYF.

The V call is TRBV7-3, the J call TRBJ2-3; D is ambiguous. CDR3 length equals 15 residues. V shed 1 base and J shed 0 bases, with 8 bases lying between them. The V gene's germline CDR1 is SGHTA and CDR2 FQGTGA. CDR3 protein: CASSLSGLSTDTQYF. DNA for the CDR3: TGTGCCAGCAGCTTAAGTGGGTTAAGCACAGATACGCAGTATTTT.

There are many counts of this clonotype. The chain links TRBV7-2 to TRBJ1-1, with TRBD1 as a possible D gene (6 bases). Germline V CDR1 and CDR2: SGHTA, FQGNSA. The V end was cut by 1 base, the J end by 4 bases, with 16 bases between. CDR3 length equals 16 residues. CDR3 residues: CASSLESWRGGTEAFF. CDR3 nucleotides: TGTGCCAGCAGCTTAGAGAGTTGGAGGGGGGGCACTGAAGCTTTCTTT.

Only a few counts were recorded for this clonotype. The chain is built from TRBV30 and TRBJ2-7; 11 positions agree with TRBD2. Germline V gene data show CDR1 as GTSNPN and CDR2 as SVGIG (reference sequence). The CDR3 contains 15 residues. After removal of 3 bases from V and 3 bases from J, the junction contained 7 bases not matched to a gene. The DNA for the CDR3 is TGTGCCTGGAGGGAACCGGGGACTAGCGGCTACGAGCAGTACTTC. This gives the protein CAWREPGTSGYEQYF. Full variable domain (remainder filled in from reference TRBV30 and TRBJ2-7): SQTIHQWPATLVQPVGSPLSLECTVEGTSNPNLYWYRQAAGRGLQLLFYSVGIGQISSEVPQNLSASRPQDRQFILSSKKLLLSDSGFYLCAWREPGTSGYEQYFGPGTRLTVT.

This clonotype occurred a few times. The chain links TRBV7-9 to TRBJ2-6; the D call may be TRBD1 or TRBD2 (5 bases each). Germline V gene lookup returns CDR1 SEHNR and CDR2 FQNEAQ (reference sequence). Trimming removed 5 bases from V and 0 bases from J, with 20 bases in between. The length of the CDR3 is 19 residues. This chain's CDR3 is CASSVRDRATPSGANVLTF. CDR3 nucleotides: TGTGCCAGCAGCGTACGGGACCGAGCTACACCCTCTGGGGCCAACGTCCTGACTTTC.

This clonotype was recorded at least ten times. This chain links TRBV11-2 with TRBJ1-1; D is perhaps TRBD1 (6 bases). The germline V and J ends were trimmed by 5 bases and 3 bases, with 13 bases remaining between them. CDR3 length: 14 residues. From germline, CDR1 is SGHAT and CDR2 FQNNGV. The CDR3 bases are TGTGCCAGCAGCATGAGGGGGGGGGACACTGAAGCTTTCTTT. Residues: CASSMRGGDTEAFF. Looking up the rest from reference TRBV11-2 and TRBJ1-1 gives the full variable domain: EAGVAQSPRYKIIEKRQSVAFWCNPISGHATLYWYQQILGQGPKLLIQFQNNGVVDDSQLPKDRFSAERLKGVDSTLKIQPAKLEDSAVYLCASSMRGGDTEAFFGQGTRLTVV.

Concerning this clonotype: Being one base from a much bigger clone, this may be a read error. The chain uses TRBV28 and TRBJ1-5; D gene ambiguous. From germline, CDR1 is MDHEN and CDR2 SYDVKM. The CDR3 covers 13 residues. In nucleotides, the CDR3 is TGTGTCAGCATAGGCAGAGACAATCAGCCCCAGCATTTT. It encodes CVSIGRDNQPQHF.

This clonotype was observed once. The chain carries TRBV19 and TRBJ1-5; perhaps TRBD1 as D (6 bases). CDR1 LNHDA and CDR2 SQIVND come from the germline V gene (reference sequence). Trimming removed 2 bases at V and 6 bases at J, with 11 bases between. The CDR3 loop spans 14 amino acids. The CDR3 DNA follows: TGTGCCAGTAGTATACAGGGGAAGGGTCAGCCCCAGCATTTT. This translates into CASSIQGKGQPQHF.

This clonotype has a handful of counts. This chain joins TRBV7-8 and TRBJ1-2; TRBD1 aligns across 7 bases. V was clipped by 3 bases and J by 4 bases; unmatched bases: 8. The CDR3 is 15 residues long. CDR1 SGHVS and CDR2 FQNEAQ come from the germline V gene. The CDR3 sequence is CASSFGDSSTYGYTF. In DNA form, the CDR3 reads TGTGCCAGCAGCTTTGGGGACAGTTCCACCTATGGCTACACCTTC.

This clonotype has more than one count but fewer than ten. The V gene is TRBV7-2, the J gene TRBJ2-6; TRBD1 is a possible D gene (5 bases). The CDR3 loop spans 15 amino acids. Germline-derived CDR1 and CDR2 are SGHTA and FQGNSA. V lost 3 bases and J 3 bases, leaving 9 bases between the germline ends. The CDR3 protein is CASSFQGSGANVLTF. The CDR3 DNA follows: TGTGCCAGCAGCTTCCAGGGAAGTGGGGCCAACGTCCTGACTTTC.

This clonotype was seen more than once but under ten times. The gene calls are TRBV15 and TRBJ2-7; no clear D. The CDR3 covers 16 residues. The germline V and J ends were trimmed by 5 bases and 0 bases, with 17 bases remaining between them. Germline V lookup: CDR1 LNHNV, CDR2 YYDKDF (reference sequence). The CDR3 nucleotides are TGTGCCACCAGCGATCCGGGCACCGCTAGCTCCTACGAGCAGTACTTC. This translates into CATSDPGTASSYEQYF.

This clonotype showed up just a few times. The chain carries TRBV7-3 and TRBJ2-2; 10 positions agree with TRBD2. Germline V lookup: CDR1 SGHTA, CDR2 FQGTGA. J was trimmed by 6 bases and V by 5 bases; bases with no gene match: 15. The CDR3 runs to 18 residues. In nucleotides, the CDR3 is TGTGCCAGCAGCCACACTAGCGGGGCCGACCTAGGAGCCGGGGAGCTGTTTTTT. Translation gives CASSHTSGADLGAGELFF. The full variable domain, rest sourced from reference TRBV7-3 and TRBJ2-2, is GAGVSQTPSNKVTEKGKYVELRCDPISGHTALYWYRQSLGQGPEFLIYFQGTGAADDSGLPNDRFFAVRPEGSVSTLKIQRTERGDSAVYLCASSHTSGADLGAGELFFGEGSRLTVL.